This T cell receptor (beta chain) stems from a study of early T cells in non-severe SARS-CoV-2 infection. This clonotype was seen ten or more times. The CDR3 loop spans 14 amino acids. Germline values: CDR1 SGHTA, CDR2 FQGTGA. V dropped 4 bases and J dropped 0 bases, with 7 bases sitting between them. From the 5' RACE reads, TCRdb called clonotypes with MiXCR, one entry per CDR3 protein. The sample records 70,000 to 85,000 distinct CDR3 sequences, around 10% being singletons. Material for sequencing was whole blood. The V call is TRBV7-3, the J call TRBJ2-1; no clear D gene. The clonotype was recovered from an adult who was a healthcare worker with PCR-confirmed SARS-CoV-2 infection or an uninfected control (not recorded which). CDR3 bases: TGTGCCAGCAGCTACCAGAGCTCCTACAATGAGCAGTTCTTC. Translated, it gives CASSYQSSYNEQFF.